This T cell receptor (beta chain) came from a study of T cell repertoires in cytomegalovirus infection. At the level of the study: Selected CMV epitopes included recently identified HLA-C-restricted ones as well as well-studied HLA-B-restricted ones. Public TCR beta signatures indicated both CMV infection and matching HLA type. General study findings and limits: Adding up the frequency of public TCR beta families identified people who carried CMV plus the relevant HLA. HLA-C-restricted CMV-specific TCR beta clonotypes prevailed in the ex vivo response.

The CDR3 has 12 residues. With 7 bases removed from V and 7 bases from J, the gap between germline ends came to 13 bases. Germline V gene sequence: CDR1 SGHTA, CDR2 FQGNSA. In this sample, this clonotype turned up a few times. The antigen is undetermined. TCRdb independently ran MiXCR on the reads; one entry per CDR3 protein. The table lists about 900,000 distinct CDR3 sequences, roughly 30% of them singletons. The chain couples TRBV7-2 to TRBJ1-2; no firm D call. Sequencing used cultured CD8+ T cells from PBMCs, obtained from culture after CMV antigen stimulation. The TCR sequence derives from a human donor in good health (CMV status not recorded). Some clones in this sample may be carry-over from other donors' samples. CDR3 bases: TGTGCCAGCAATGCGGACGCGGGTGGCTACACCTTC. It specifies CASNADAGGYTF.